A selection of T cell receptor beta chains follows, all from one sample in a study of shared clonotypes between healthy human individuals. Only in-frame clones appear in the TCRdb table, and some are missing; sequencing was by immunoSEQ multiplex PCR. The table has over a million clones, roughly 96% seen once. Source material: naive CD4+ T cells sorted from blood. The receptors stem from a man aged 30-40 years in good health. CDR3s include the opening cysteine and the closing phenylalanine or tryptophan. Fields, in order: V gene, clone size, CDR3 length, J gene, D gene, CDR3 protein, CDR3 DNA. A D gene is named only where the DNA matches it firmly. Not every row has a clone size; where given, it reads once, few, many or a size class.

TRBV29-1,-,13,TRBJ2-5,-,CSVVQGTAETQYF,TGCAGCGTTGTACAGGGAACTGCGGAGACCCAGTACTTC
TRBV7-7,once,13,TRBJ2-5,TRBD1,CASSSGGAGTQYF,TGTGCCAGCAGCTCAGGGGGCGCCGGGACCCAGTACTTC
TRBV6-1,-,16,TRBJ2-7,-,CASSKGRQVASYEQYF,TGTGCCAGCAGTAAAGGCCGACAGGTCGCCTCCTACGAGCAGTACTTC
TRBV6-1,-,14,TRBJ1-2,-,CASSEVMRDYGYTF,TGTGCCAGCAGTGAAGTCATGAGGGACTATGGCTACACCTTC
TRBV28,-,15,TRBJ1-4,-,CASKIRTEKNEKLFF,TGTGCCAGCAAAATAAGGACAGAAAAAAATGAAAAACTGTTTTTT
TRBV5-1,-,12,TRBJ2-5,-,CASSLVGETQYF,TGCGCCAGCAGCTTGGTTGGAGAGACCCAGTACTTC
TRBV7-8,-,17,TRBJ1-5,TRBD1,CASSSKMQGARGQPQHF,TGTGCCAGCAGCTCAAAAATGCAGGGGGCGCGAGGTCAGCCCCAGCATTTT
TRBV7-2,-,12,TRBJ2-1,-,CASSLLGWEQFF,TGTGCCAGCAGCCTCCTAGGGTGGGAGCAGTTCTTC
TRBV2,-,14,TRBJ1-1,-,CASIPDRTYTEAFF,TGTGCCAGCATACCCGACAGGACATACACTGAAGCTTTCTTT
TRBV9,-,13,TRBJ2-2,-,CASSVDNTGELFF,TGTGCCAGCAGCGTAGATAACACCGGGGAGCTGTTTTTT
TRBV19,-,18,TRBJ2-2,TRBD1,CATKFRTGGAGDTGELFF,TGTGCCACTAAGTTCCGGACAGGGGGCGCGGGGGACACCGGGGAGCTGTTTTTT
TRBV4-1,-,16,TRBJ1-4,-,CASSQDYVPTNEKLFF,TGCGCCAGCAGCCAAGATTACGTGCCGACTAATGAAAAACTGTTTTTT
TRBV7-3,-,13,TRBJ2-3,-,CASSLSGTDTQYF,TGTGCCAGCAGCTTATCCGGCACAGATACGCAGTATTTT
TRBV5-5,-,14,TRBJ1-5,-,CASSLRLSNQPQHF,TGTGCCAGCAGCTTGCGTCTCAGCAATCAGCCCCAGCATTTT
TRBV15,-,13,TRBJ1-2,-,CATRQDGRYGYTF,TGTGCCACCAGGCAGGACGGAAGATATGGCTACACCTTC
TRBV14,-,15,TRBJ2-3,-,CASSQGNTFTDTQYF,TGTGCCAGCAGCCAAGGGAATACGTTCACAGATACGCAGTATTTT
TRBV30,-,12,TRBJ2-7,-,CAWSVAGTEQYF,TGTGCCTGGAGTGTAGCAGGTACCGAGCAGTACTTC
TRBV5-4,-,13,TRBJ1-2,-,CASSLRGGYGYTF,TGTGCCAGCAGCTTGAGAGGGGGCTATGGCTACACCTTC
TRBV28,-,11,TRBJ2-7,-,CASSAPYEQYF,TGTGCCAGCAGTGCCCCCTACGAGCAGTACTTC
TRBV7-2,-,13,TRBJ1-3,-,CASSWTVGNTIYF,TGTGCCAGCAGCTGGACTGTCGGAAACACCATATATTTT
TRBV30,-,16,TRBJ2-1,-,CAWRKAGPSSYNEQFF,TGTGCCTGGAGGAAGGCCGGGCCTAGCTCCTACAATGAGCAGTTCTTC
TRBV6-6,once,13,TRBJ2-1,-,CASSPPRRNEQFF,TGTGCCAGCAGCCCCCCGCGGCGAAATGAGCAGTTCTTC
TRBV27,-,14,TRBJ2-7,-,CASRPRHLVGEQYF,TGTGCCAGCAGGCCAAGGCATTTGGTGGGCGAGCAGTACTTC
TRBV28,-,12,TRBJ2-7,-,CASSPDSYEQYF,TGTGCCAGCAGCCCGGACAGCTACGAGCAGTACTTC
TRBV5-5,-,16,TRBJ1-4,-,CASSLTGPGNNEKLFF,TGTGCCAGCAGCCTGACCGGCCCCGGTAATAATGAAAAACTGTTTTTT
TRBV7-9,-,16,TRBJ1-3,-,CASSLAGSYSGNTIYF,TGTGCCAGCAGCTTAGCAGGCTCCTACTCTGGAAACACCATATATTTT
TRBV2,-,14,TRBJ1-5,-,CASSGFRDNQPQHF,TGTGCCAGCAGTGGTTTTCGGGACAATCAGCCCCAGCATTTT
TRBV6-1,-,14,TRBJ2-7,TRBD2,CASSAAGGPFEQYF,TGTGCCAGCAGTGCAGCGGGAGGGCCGTTCGAGCAGTACTTC
TRBV5-4,-,14,TRBJ2-1,-,CASSLFAVGNEQFF,TGTGCCAGCAGCTTGTTTGCTGTTGGCAATGAGCAGTTCTTC
TRBV5-4,-,14,TRBJ2-7,-,CASSATVGGVEQYF,TGTGCCAGCAGCGCCACAGTCGGCGGGGTCGAGCAGTACTTC
TRBV18,-,16,TRBJ1-3,-,CASSVIRGRSGNTIYF,TGTGCCAGCTCCGTAATCAGGGGCCGCTCTGGAAACACCATATATTTT
TRBV7-6,-,15,TRBJ1-2,-,CASSKNRGLEDGYTF,TGTGCCAGCAGCAAGAACCGGGGACTGGAGGATGGCTACACCTTC
TRBV7-9,-,14,TRBJ2-5,-,CASSLRAQGETQYF,TGTGCCAGCAGCTTGCGGGCCCAGGGGGAGACCCAGTACTTC
TRBV7-9,-,18,TRBJ1-3,TRBD1,CASSLWGQGESSGNTIYF,TGTGCCAGCAGCTTATGGGGACAGGGGGAGAGCTCTGGAAACACCATATATTTT
TRBV28,-,12,TRBJ1-2,TRBD1,CATGQGLRGYTF,TGTGCCACCGGACAGGGACTGCGTGGCTACACCTTC
TRBV29-1,-,13,TRBJ2-3,TRBD2,CSVLAGAPDTQYF,TGCAGCGTCCTAGCGGGAGCCCCAGATACGCAGTATTTT
TRBV7-2,few,13,TRBJ2-3,TRBD1,CASSQGDSFTQYF,TGTGCCAGCAGCCAGGGGGACAGTTTTACGCAGTATTTT
TRBV7-2,-,16,TRBJ2-5,-,CASSLAEWQGQETQYF,TGTGCCAGCAGCTTAGCGGAGTGGCAGGGGCAAGAGACCCAGTACTTC
TRBV2,-,16,TRBJ2-3,-,CASSDWGQTYTDTQYF,TGTGCCAGCAGTGATTGGGGCCAGACTTACACAGATACGCAGTATTTT
TRBV27,-,14,TRBJ1-1,-,CASSLSSSNTEAFF,TGTGCCAGCAGTTTATCCAGCTCCAACACTGAAGCTTTCTTT
TRBV6-1,-,16,TRBJ1-5,TRBD1,CASSEAWDRGSQPQHF,TGTGCCAGCAGTGAAGCTTGGGACAGGGGGAGTCAGCCCCAGCATTTT
TRBV28,-,14,TRBJ2-7,-,CASSSPALRYEQYF,TGTGCCAGCAGTTCCCCGGCCCTCCGGTACGAGCAGTACTTC
TRBV11-2,-,18,TRBJ2-7,TRBD2,CASSLASLAGGISYEQYF,TGTGCCAGCAGCTTAGCCTCGTTAGCGGGAGGTATTTCCTACGAGCAGTACTTC
TRBV29-1,-,12,TRBJ2-7,TRBD2,CSAGLAGYEQYF,TGCAGCGCTGGACTAGCGGGATACGAGCAGTACTTC
TRBV5-4,-,14,TRBJ2-3,-,CASSYPTITDTQYF,TGTGCCAGCAGCTATCCTACTATCACAGATACGCAGTATTTT
TRBV25-1,-,16,TRBJ2-1,-,CASSKRTVGLQNEQFF,TGTGCCAGCAGTAAACGGACCGTGGGTCTACAGAATGAGCAGTTCTTC
TRBV6-6,-,16,TRBJ2-3,-,CASSPQGSSRTVTQYF,TGTGCCAGCAGTCCACAGGGCAGCTCCCGCACAGTTACGCAGTATTTT
TRBV5-6,-,15,TRBJ2-3,TRBD2,CASSLAGAGTDTQYF,TGTGCCAGCAGCTTAGCGGGAGCTGGCACAGATACGCAGTATTTT